Listed below are T cell receptor beta chains from one sample, sequenced in a study of cytomegalovirus exposure and HLA in healthy donors. The repertoire was sequenced with immunoSEQ multiplex PCR; TCRdb's copy has only in-frame clones and lacks some. The sample records roughly 200,000 clones, 75% to 90% being singletons. The specimen was PBMCs. The source is a boy between 2 and 15 years old in good health and CMV-seronegative. Each CDR3 is given with its conserved first and last residue. D genes are given only for firm matches. Clone size is stated in some rows and not others, as once, few, many or a class when expanded.

-,-,TRBV6-1,TRBJ2-7,TGTGCCAGCGGCCAGTACGAGCAGTACTTC,CASGQYEQYF
TRBD1,-,TRBV9,TRBJ1-2,TGTGCCAGCAGCGGGACAGGGGCGGAGAGCTATGGCTACACCTTC,CASSGTGAESYGYTF
-,-,TRBV27,TRBJ1-6,TGTGCCAGCAGTTTAAGGGGGGGTACACCCCTCCACTTT,CASSLRGGTPLHF
TRBD1,-,TRBV5-1,TRBJ1-4,TGCGCCAGCAGCTTGGCCAGGTGGACAGGGGGCGATGAAAAACTGTTTTTT,CASSLARWTGGDEKLFF
-,-,TRBV4-1,TRBJ1-3,TGCGCCAGCAGCCAGGCGACGGGGGGCGGAAACACCATATATTTT,CASSQATGGGNTIYF
-,-,TRBV2,TRBJ2-1,TGTGCCGCAATTCCCCAGGTAATCTCCTACAATGAGCAGTTCTTC,CAAIPQVISYNEQFF
-,-,TRBV5-8,TRBJ1-4,TGTGCCAGCAGCTCCAGCCCACAGGGTATAAATGAAAAACTGTTTTTT,CASSSSPQGINEKLFF
TRBD1,-,TRBV19,TRBJ1-1,TGTGCCAGTAGTCGGGACAGGGCAGATACTGAAGCTTTCTTT,CASSRDRADTEAFF
TRBD1,-,TRBV30,TRBJ1-2,TGTGCCTGGATCACCGGGACAGGGGTCTCCTATGGCTACACCTTC,CAWITGTGVSYGYTF
TRBD2,-,TRBV15,TRBJ2-2,TGTGCCACCAGCAGCGAGGCCTCTAGCGGGATGGCGAACACCGGGGAGCTGTTTTTT,CATSSEASSGMANTGELFF
TRBD2,-,TRBV6-1,TRBJ2-7,TGTGCCAGCAGGGCTAGCGGGTCGATCTACGAGCAGTACTTC,CASRASGSIYEQYF
-,-,TRBV27,TRBJ2-7,TGTGCCAGCAGTTTTCAGGTCGTCCCAAGCCAGTACGAGCAGTACTTC,CASSFQVVPSQYEQYF
-,-,TRBV5-4,TRBJ2-1,TGTGCCAGCACCGGGTCGGATGAGCAGTTCTTC,CASTGSDEQFF
-,-,TRBV15,TRBJ2-1,TGTGCCACCAGCAGAGCAGGGCTTGTCCGGCCGTTCTTC,CATSRAGLVRPFF
-,-,TRBV20-1,TRBJ2-2,TGCAGTGCACCCACACACGGGGAGCTGTTTTTT,CSAPTHGELFF
-,-,TRBV30,TRBJ2-2,TGTGCCTGGACAGGAGGGAACACCGGGGAGCTGTTTTTT,CAWTGGNTGELFF
-,-,TRBV9,TRBJ2-6,TGTGCCAGCAGCCCCAGGGACAGGGCCAACGTCCTGACTTTC,CASSPRDRANVLTF
-,-,TRBV13,TRBJ2-3,TGTGCCAGCAGCCCCTATTGGGGGCGCACAGATACGCAGTATTTT,CASSPYWGRTDTQYF
-,-,TRBV5-6,TRBJ1-2,TGTGCCAGCAGCTTGGAGGGGGGGCATGGGGGCTACACCTTC,CASSLEGGHGGYTF
-,-,TRBV15,TRBJ2-7,TGTGCCACCAGCCTTTCCCGAGGGATGGCCTACGAGCAGTACTTC,CATSLSRGMAYEQYF
-,few,TRBV7-6,TRBJ1-4,TGTGCCAGCAGCTTAAACTTTAATGAAAAACTGTTTTTT,CASSLNFNEKLFF
TRBD1,-,TRBV5-1,TRBJ2-5,TGCGCCAGCAGCTTTACTGACAGGGGCCATGTAGCCCAGTACTTC,CASSFTDRGHVAQYF
TRBD2,-,TRBV27,TRBJ2-7,TGTGCCAGCAGTCCGAGCGGGAGGGGTTTCGAGGAGCAGTACTTC,CASSPSGRGFEEQYF
-,-,TRBV2,TRBJ1-6,TGTGCCAGCAGTCCCCGTATCGATTCACCCCTCCACTTT,CASSPRIDSPLHF
-,-,TRBV7-3,TRBJ1-6,TGTGCCAGCAGCTTAGATCCCCTGGAAAGAGGTCACAATTCACCCCTCCACTTT,CASSLDPLERGHNSPLHF
-,-,TRBV19,TRBJ2-5,TGTGCCAGTAGTATAGCAGGGTTGAGAGAGACCCAGTACTTC,CASSIAGLRETQYF
TRBD2,-,TRBV27,TRBJ2-7,TGTGCCAGCAGTCCGGGACTAGCTCTACTCGGGCAGTACTTC,CASSPGLALLGQYF
TRBD2,once,TRBV6-5,TRBJ2-5,TGTGCCAGCAGTTACGGGCTAGCGGTGTACCAAGAGACCCAGTACTTC,CASSYGLAVYQETQYF
TRBD1,-,TRBV6-1,TRBJ1-4,TGTGCCAGCAGTGAAAGAAGGGGGCTGGAGGAAAAACTGTTTTTT,CASSERRGLEEKLFF
TRBD1,-,TRBV11-2,TRBJ1-6,TGTGCCAGCAGCTTAGGGGACAGGGTGCAATCACCCCTCCACTTT,CASSLGDRVQSPLHF
TRBD1,-,TRBV6-5,TRBJ1-2,TGTGCCAGCAGTTTAACCGGGACAGACTATGGCTACACCTTC,CASSLTGTDYGYTF
-,-,TRBV7-3,TRBJ2-5,TGTGCCAGCAGCCCCAGGGTAGGGGAGACCCAGTACTTC,CASSPRVGETQYF
-,-,TRBV2,TRBJ2-7,TGTGCCAGCAGTCCCATCAGTCAGGGCTTCTACGGGCAGTACTTC,CASSPISQGFYGQYF
TRBD2,-,TRBV4-1,TRBJ2-2,TGCGCCAGCAGCCAGCCGGGACTAGCGGGGGGCGCGAACACCGGGGAGCTGTTTTTT,CASSQPGLAGGANTGELFF
-,few,TRBV10-3,TRBJ1-1,TGTGCCATCAGTGAGTCTGTCAGAGGAAAAAATGAAGCTTTCTTT,CAISESVRGKNEAFF
TRBD1,-,TRBV9,TRBJ2-2,TGTGCCAGCAGTGGGCCTCTGGGACAGGGATCCACCGGGGAGCTGTTTTTT,CASSGPLGQGSTGELFF
-,-,TRBV15,TRBJ2-7,TGTGCCACCAGCAGAGGAGTGGAGAACGGTAACGAGCAGTACTTC,CATSRGVENGNEQYF
-,once,TRBV30,TRBJ2-2,TGTGCCTGGAGTCCCTTTAACACCGGGGAGCTGTTTTTT,CAWSPFNTGELFF
-,-,TRBV25-1,TRBJ2-7,TGTGCCAGCAGTGACTCCCAGGGCTCGGTCTACGAGCAGTACTTC,CASSDSQGSVYEQYF
TRBD1,-,TRBV4-1,TRBJ1-2,TGCGCCAGCAGTCACAATGATCGACAGGGTCGCTATGGCTACACCTTC,CASSHNDRQGRYGYTF
-,-,TRBV6-5,TRBJ1-2,TGTGCCAGCAGTTACGCAGGGGAAACAAACTATGGCTACACCTTC,CASSYAGETNYGYTF